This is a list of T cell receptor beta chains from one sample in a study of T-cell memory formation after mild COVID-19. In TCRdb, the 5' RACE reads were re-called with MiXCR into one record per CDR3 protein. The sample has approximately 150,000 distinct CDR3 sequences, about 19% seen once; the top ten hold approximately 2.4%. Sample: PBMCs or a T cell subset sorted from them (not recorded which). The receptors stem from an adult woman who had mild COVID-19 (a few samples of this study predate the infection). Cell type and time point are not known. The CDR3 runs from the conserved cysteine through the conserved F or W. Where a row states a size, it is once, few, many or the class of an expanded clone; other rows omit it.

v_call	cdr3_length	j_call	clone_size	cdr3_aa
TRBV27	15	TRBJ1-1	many	CASSGLGGLNTEAFF
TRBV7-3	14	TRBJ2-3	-	CASSAPADGDTQYF
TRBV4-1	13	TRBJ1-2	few	CASSQPSTQGYTF
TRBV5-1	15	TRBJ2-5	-	CASSLFRAPQETQYF
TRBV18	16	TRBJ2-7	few	CASSPKGYRSSYEQYF
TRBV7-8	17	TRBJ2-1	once	CASSLARGTGPYNEQFF
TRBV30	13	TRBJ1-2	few	CAWSVRDGRGYTF
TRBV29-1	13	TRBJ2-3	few	CSVVQGNTDTQYF
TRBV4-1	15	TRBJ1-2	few	CASSQEGQGRGGYTF
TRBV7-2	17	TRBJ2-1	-	CASSLVETSGSGVEQFF
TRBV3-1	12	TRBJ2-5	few	CASSPYQETQYF
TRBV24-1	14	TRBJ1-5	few	CATSEVSSNQPQHF
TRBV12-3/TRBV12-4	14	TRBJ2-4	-	CASSLGYPKNIQYF
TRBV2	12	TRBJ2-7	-	CASSALSNEQYF
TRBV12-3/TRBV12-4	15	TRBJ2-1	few	CASSLGGFRGNEQFF
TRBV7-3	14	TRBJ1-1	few	CASSLSKGNTEAFF
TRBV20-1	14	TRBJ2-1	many	CSASITGGRNEQFF
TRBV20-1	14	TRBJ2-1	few	CSVPGTATYNEQFF
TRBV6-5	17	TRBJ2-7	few	CASSPTGTSGNSYEQYF
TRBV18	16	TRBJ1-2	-	CASSPFGTGDGYGYTF
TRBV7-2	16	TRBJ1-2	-	CASSLLGRERGYGYTF
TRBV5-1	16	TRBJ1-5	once	CASSSGPRGLNQPQHF
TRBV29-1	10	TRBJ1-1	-	CSVEGSMAFF
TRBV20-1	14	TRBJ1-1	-	CSARDRFGALRTFF
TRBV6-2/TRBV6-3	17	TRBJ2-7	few	CASSLVSRRNRAYEQYF
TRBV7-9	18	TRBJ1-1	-	CASSKFLLTGQLNTEAFF
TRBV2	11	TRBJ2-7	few	CATARIHEQYF
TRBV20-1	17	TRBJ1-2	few	CSARPTGTIGGLGGYTF
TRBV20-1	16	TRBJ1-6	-	CSARGRRGGNNSPLHF
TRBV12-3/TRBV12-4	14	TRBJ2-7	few	CASSLGSASYEQYF
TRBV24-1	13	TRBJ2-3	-	CATSDSSTDTQYF
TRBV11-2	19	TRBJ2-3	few	CASSLTRTSGGAGGDTQYF
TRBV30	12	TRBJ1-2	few	CAWSRGSYGYTF
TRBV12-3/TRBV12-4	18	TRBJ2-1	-	CASTPMLASGSSYNEQFF